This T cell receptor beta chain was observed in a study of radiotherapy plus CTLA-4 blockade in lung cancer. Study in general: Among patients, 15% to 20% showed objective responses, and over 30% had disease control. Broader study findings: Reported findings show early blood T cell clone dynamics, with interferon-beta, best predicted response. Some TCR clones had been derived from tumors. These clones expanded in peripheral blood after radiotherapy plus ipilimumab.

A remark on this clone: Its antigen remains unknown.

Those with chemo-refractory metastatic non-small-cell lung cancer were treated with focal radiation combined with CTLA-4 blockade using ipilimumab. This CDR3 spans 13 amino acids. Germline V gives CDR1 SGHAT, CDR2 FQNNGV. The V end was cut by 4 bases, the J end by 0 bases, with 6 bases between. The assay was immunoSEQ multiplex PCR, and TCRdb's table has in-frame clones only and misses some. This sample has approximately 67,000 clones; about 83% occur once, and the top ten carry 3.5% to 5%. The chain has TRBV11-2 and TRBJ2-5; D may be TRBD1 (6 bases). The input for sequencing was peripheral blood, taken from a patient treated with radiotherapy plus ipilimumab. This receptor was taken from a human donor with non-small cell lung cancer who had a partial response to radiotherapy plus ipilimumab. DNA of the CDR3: TGTGCCAGCAGCTGGACAGACCAAGAGACCCAGTACTTC. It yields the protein CASSWTDQETQYF.